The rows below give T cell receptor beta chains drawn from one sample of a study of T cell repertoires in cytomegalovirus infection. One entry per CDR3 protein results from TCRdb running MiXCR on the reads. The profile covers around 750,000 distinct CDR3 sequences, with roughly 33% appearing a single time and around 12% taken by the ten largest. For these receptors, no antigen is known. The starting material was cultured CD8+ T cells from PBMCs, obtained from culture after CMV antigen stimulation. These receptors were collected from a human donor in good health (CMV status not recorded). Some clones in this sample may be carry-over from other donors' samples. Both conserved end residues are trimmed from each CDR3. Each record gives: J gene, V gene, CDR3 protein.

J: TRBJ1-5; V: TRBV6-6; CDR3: ASSYSAGSNQPQH
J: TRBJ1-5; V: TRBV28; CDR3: ASSLSGAGRNQPQH
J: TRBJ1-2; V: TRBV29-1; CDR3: SVEGGEGYGYT
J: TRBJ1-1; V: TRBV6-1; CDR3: ASSERGPEAF
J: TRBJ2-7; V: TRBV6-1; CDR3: ASSLWGSFSYEQY
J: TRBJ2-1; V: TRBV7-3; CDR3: ASSSYSTGEQF
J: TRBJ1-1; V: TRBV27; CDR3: ASKRQGHEAF
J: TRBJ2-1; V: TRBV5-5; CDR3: ASSLGTAFNEQF
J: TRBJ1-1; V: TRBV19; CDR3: VSRGQGPMNTEAF
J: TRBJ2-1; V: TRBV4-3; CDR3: ASNPGLALDNEQF
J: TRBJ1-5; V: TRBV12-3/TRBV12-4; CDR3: ASSLSSDSSNQPQH
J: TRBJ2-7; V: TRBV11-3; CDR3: ASSLDRDRDYEQY
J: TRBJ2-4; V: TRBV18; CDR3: ASSTGLAVSKNIQY
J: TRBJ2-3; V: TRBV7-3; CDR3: ASSLENSDTQY
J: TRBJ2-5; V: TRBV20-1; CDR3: SAREGSPQETQY
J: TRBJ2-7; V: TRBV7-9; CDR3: ASSPDRGSWQY
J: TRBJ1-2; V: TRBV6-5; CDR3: ASSYDPGDLYGYT
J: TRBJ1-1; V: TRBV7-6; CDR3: ASTRGGGGTEAF
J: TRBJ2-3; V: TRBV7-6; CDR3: ASSRLAGGKDTQY
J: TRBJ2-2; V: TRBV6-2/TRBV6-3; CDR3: ASSYPEGVIDANTGELF
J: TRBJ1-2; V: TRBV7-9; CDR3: ASSSSMVTRYGYT
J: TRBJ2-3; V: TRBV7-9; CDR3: ASRGQRGVSSTDTHY
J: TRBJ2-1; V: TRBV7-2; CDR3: ASSSQRGHSYNEQF
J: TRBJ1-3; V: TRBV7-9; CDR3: ASSQNTRGRVILRGNTIY
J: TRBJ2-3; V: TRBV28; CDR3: ASSLFWGPRVSSTDTQY
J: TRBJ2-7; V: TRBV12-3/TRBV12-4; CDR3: ANSLGLAEQY
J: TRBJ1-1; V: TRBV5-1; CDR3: ASSRSTGDTEAF
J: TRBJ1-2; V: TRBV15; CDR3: ATSRDLGQATYGYT
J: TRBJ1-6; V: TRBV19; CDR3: ASSIFGSSYNSPLH
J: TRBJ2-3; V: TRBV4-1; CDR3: ASSQRRQGASTDTQY
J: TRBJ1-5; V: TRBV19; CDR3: ASSGHQPQH
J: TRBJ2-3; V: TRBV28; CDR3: ASSFIAGRPDTQY
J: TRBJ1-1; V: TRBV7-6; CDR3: ASSLAPGDEAF
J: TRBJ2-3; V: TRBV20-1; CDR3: SAAKLSASTDTQY
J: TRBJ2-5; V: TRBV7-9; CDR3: ASRLGRGMDETQY